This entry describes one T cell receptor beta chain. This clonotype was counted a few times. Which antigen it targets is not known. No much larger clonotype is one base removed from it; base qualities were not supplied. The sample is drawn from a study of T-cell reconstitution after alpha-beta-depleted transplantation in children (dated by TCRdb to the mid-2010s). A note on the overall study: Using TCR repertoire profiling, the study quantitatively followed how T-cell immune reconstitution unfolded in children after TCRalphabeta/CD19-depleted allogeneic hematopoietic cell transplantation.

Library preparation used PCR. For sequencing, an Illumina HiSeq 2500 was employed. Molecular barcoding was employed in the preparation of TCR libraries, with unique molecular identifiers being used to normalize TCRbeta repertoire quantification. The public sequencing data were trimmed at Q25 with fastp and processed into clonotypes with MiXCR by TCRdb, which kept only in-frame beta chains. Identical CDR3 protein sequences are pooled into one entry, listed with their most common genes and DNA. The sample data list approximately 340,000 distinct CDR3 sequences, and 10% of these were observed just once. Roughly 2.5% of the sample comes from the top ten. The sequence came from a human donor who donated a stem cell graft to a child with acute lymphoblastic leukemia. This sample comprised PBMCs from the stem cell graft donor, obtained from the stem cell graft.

The nucleotide sequence is TGTGCCAGCAGCTCGGACCGCCGGGCCTACAATGAGCAGTTCTTC. Protein translation: CASSSDRRAYNEQFF. The chain uses TRBV7-8 and TRBJ2-1; no D segment can be confidently identified. From the germline V gene, CDR1 is SGHVS and CDR2 is FQNEAQ. V is cut by 4 bases and J by 2 bases, and the space between the germline ends is 12 bases. From its cysteine to its phenylalanine, the CDR3 spans 15 amino acids. The sequence is cut down to CDR3 DNA, 45 bases in frame from base 1.